The 26 T cell receptor beta chains given below trace back to one sample, sequenced in a study of T cell responses to AZD1222 COVID-19 vaccine. Libraries were prepared by immunoSEQ multiplex PCR; TCRdb keeps only in-frame clonotypes and omits some of them. The repertoire has some 130,000 clones, roughly 90% of them found once; the top ten carry 5.5%. This specimen was peripheral blood, taken on day 0 of AZD1222 vaccination. The origin of the receptors is an adult in good health.

This CDR3 is CASSQKSHHTDTQYF. The CDR3 DNA reads TGTGCCAGCAGCCAAAAGTCGCACCACACAGATACGCAGTATTTT. The chain has TRBV3-1 (or the pseudogene TRBV3-2) and TRBJ2-3, with D unresolved. Germline CDR1 reads LGHDT; CDR2 reads YNNKEL (reference sequence). This CDR3 has 15 residues. Deletions cut 2 bases from V and 2 bases from J, with 11 bases between.

The chain has TRBV18 and TRBJ2-3; maybe TRBD1 (5 bases). Per the germline V gene, CDR1 is KGHSH and CDR2 is LQKENI. This CDR3 is built from 19 residues. The ends were cut back, 1 base at V and 0 bases at J, with 20 bases in the middle. The CDR3 reads CASSPLKGRGQGSTDTQYF. In DNA, the CDR3 is TGTGCCAGCTCACCACTCAAAGGGCGAGGCCAGGGTAGCACAGATACGCAGTATTTT.

The chain couples TRBV7-8 to TRBJ2-7, with D unclear. Deletions cut 5 bases from V and 4 bases from J, with 6 bases between. The CDR3 is 11 residues long. Germline CDR1 reads SGHVS; CDR2 reads FQNEAQ. The CDR3 reads CASSLEYEQYF. CDR3 nucleotide sequence: TGTGCCAGCAGCCTCGAATACGAGCAGTACTTC.

In nucleotides, the CDR3 is TGTGCCATCAGTGAGTTGGGCCCCACAGATACGCAGTATTTT. Residues: CAISELGPTDTQYF. V gene TRBV10-3 combines with J gene TRBJ2-3; D not resolved. Trimming took 1 base from V and 2 from J, leaving 7 bases between them. The CDR3 spans 14 residues. The germline V gene encodes CDR1 ENHRY and CDR2 SYGVKD.

This chain joins TRBV27 and TRBJ2-2; 10 bases line up with TRBD1. V lost 6 bases, J lost 9 bases, and 10 bases stayed unmatched. The CDR3 sequence is 15 residues long. Germline lookup yields CDR1 MNHEY and CDR2 SMNVEV (reference sequence). The CDR3 sequence: CASRVDRGQVRELFF. The CDR3 DNA follows: TGTGCCAGCAGGGTTGACAGGGGGCAGGTTAGGGAGCTGTTTTTT.

The V call is TRBV11-3, the J call TRBJ1-1, with D possibly being TRBD1 (6 bases). With 6 bases removed from V and 2 bases from J, the gap between germline ends came to 19 bases. This CDR3 has 16 residues. In germline, CDR1 is SGHNT, CDR2 YENEEA. In DNA, the CDR3 is TGTGCCAGCAGTTTTCGCTCGGGGGGGGCAAACACTGAAGCTTTCTTT. Protein product: CASSFRSGGANTEAFF.

The CDR3 is CASSLTVGSGNTIYF. As DNA, the CDR3 is TGTGCCAGTAGTCTTACGGTCGGCTCTGGAAACACCATATATTTT. The chain uses TRBV19 and TRBJ1-3; D uncertain. The germline gives CDR1 LNHDA, CDR2 SQIVND (reference sequence). This CDR3 is built from 15 residues. V was pared by 5 bases and J by 0 bases, with 11 bases between.

This clone was seen just once. V gene TRBV7-6 combines with J gene TRBJ2-5, with D uncertain. Trimming pared 2 bases from V and 2 bases from J, leaving 3 bases between. CDR3 size: 12 residues. Germline V gene sequence: CDR1 SGHVS, CDR2 FNYEAQ. The DNA for the CDR3 is TGTGCCAGCAGCTTACGACAAGAGACCCAGTACTTC. Translation gives CASSLRQETQYF. Full variable domain (rest looked up from reference TRBV7-6 and TRBJ2-5): GAGVSQSPRYKVTKRGQDVALRCDPISGHVSLYWYRQALGQGPEFLTYFNYEAQQDKSGLPNDRFSAERPEGSISTLTIQRTEQRDSAMYRCASSLRQETQYFGPGTRLLVL.

In its sample, this clone was seen once. This chain connects TRBV6-5 to TRBJ1-6, with TRBD1 matching over 8 bases. The CDR3 is 15 residues long. V lost 2 bases to trimming and J lost 7 bases; unmatched junction nucleotides: 4. Germline V CDR1 and CDR2: MNHEY, SVGAGI. The CDR3 sequence is CASSYGTGLNSPLHF. The CDR3 DNA reads TGTGCCAGCAGTTACGGGACAGGATTGAATTCACCCCTCCACTTT.

The rearrangement links TRBV20-1 to TRBJ1-5; D unresolved. The V end was cut by 3 bases, the J end by 4 bases, with 13 bases between. The length of the CDR3 is 14 residues. From germline, CDR1 is DFQATT and CDR2 SNEGSKA (reference sequence). Here the CDR3 DNA reads TGCAGTGCTAGTGATAGGAGAGGAAATCAGCCCCAGCATTTT. It codes for CSASDRRGNQPQHF.

This clone was picked up a small number of times. J is TRBJ2-3 and V is TRBV30; weak D call: TRBD2 (5 bases). V gave up 4 bases and J gave up 5 bases, with 16 bases separating them. Germline V gene data show CDR1 as GTSNPN and CDR2 as SVGIG (reference sequence). The CDR3 extends over 14 amino acids. The DNA of the CDR3 is TGTGCCTGGAATCCTACCGGGGTAAAAGATACGCAGTATTTT. It is translated as CAWNPTGVKDTQYF.

The chain joins TRBV6-5 to TRBJ2-1; D might be TRBD1 (7 bases). Germline values: CDR1 MNHEY, CDR2 SVGAGI. The germline V and J ends were trimmed by 10 bases and 4 bases, with 20 bases remaining between them. The CDR3 extends over 15 amino acids. The CDR3 sequence: CATRQGLQGYNEQFF. The CDR3 DNA reads as TGTGCCACTCGACAGGGACTCCAGGGGTACAATGAGCAGTTCTTC.

This clone was recorded only once. The genes are TRBV5-1 and TRBJ2-1; possibly TRBD1 or TRBD2 for D (5 bases each). The CDR3 is made up of 15 amino acids. Germline V gene sequence: CDR1 SGHRS, CDR2 YFSETQ. With 0 bases removed from V and 2 bases from J, the gap between germline ends came to 9 bases. As DNA, the CDR3 is TGCGCCAGCAGCTTGGTAGGGACCACCTACAATGAGCAGTTCTTC. Amino acids: CASSLVGTTYNEQFF.

For the CDR3, the DNA is TGTGCCAGCAGCCAAGCAGGGCAGGGGGCGAGTGGCTACACCTTC. Its protein product is CASSQAGQGASGYTF. J is TRBJ1-2 and V is TRBV14; TRBD1 matches at 8 bases. The V gene's germline CDR1 is SGHDN and CDR2 FVKESK. This CDR3 is built from 15 residues. With V trimmed by 1 base and J by 7 bases, 8 bases remained unmatched.

This chain connects TRBV4-3 to TRBJ2-1, with 7 bases matching TRBD2. Germline V gene lookup returns CDR1 LGHNA and CDR2 YSLEER. V shed 2 bases and J 3 bases; nucleotides not matched to a gene: 4. The CDR3 is 15 amino acids. The CDR3 DNA reads TGCGCCAGCAGCCAAATGCGGGGGAGCTACAATGAGCAGTTCTTC. This encodes CASSQMRGSYNEQFF.

CDR3 amino acids: CASSRDYTPSVVYEQYF. The CDR3 region has the DNA TGTGCCAGCAGTCGGGACTATACCCCATCGGTCGTCTACGAGCAGTACTTC. This chain joins TRBV5-4 and TRBJ2-7; 7 bases match TRBD2. The CDR3 loop spans 17 amino acids. The V gene end was trimmed by 5 bases and the J gene end by 3 bases; junction bases not matched to a gene: 17. Per germline, CDR1 SGHNT and CDR2 YYREEE (reference sequence).

The rearrangement links TRBV12-5 to TRBJ1-2; D is undetermined. V dropped 3 bases and J dropped 4 bases, with 12 bases sitting between them. CDR1 LGHNT and CDR2 FRNRAP come from the germline V gene. The CDR3 is 14 amino acids. DNA for the CDR3: TGTGCTAGTGGTTTTGGTAACGGCGCCTATGGCTACACCTTC. Its protein is CASGFGNGAYGYTF.

The gene calls are TRBV29-1 and TRBJ2-2; D is unresolved. The CDR3 spans 12 residues. Germline V gives CDR1 SQVTM, CDR2 ANQGSEA. Trimming took 6 bases from V and 4 from J, leaving 9 bases between them. CDR3 coding DNA: TGCAGCGTAAAAAGGTCCACCGGGGAGCTGTTTTTT. It yields the protein CSVKRSTGELFF.

The J gene is TRBJ2-2, the V gene TRBV6-5, with unresolved D. V dropped 6 bases and J dropped 4 bases, with 9 bases sitting between them. CDR1 and CDR2 (germline): MNHEY, SVGAGI. The CDR3 length is 13 residues. CDR3 loop: CASSHGPTGELFF. The CDR3 region has the DNA TGTGCCAGCAGCCACGGGCCCACCGGGGAGCTGTTTTTT.

V usage is TRBV11-3 and J usage is TRBJ1-4; D remains unclear. This CDR3 region has 15 residues. Germline V gene data show CDR1 as SGHNT and CDR2 as YENEEA. Between the trimmed V and J ends, which lost 3 bases and 0 bases, there was a span of 8 bases. CDR3 protein: CASSLATTTNEKLFF. In nucleotides, the CDR3 is TGTGCCAGCAGCTTGGCGACAACAACTAATGAAAAACTGTTTTTT. The whole variable domain, filled in from reference TRBV11-3 and TRBJ1-4, reads EAGVVQSPRYKIIEKKQPVAFWCNPISGHNTLYWYLQNLGQGPELLIRYENEEAVDDSQLPKDRFSAERLKGVDSTLKIQPAELGDSAVYLCASSLATTTNEKLFFGSGTQLSVL.

V gene TRBV30 combines with J gene TRBJ1-4, with 7 bases aligning to TRBD1. CDR1 GTSNPN and CDR2 SVGIG come from the germline V gene (reference sequence). This CDR3 has 14 residues. With V trimmed by 3 bases and J by 5 bases, 6 bases remained unmatched. CDR3 DNA: TGTGCCTGGAGGATGGGGACAGTAAATGAAAAACTGTTTTTT. Translation: CAWRMGTVNEKLFF.

This chain uses TRBV11-2 with TRBJ2-7, with 8 bases fitting TRBD2. The CDR3 consists of 14 residues. Germline values: CDR1 SGHAT, CDR2 FQNNGV. J gave up 7 bases and V 1 base, and 6 bases lay outside the gene matches. CDR3 region: CASSLGWGLVEQYF. The CDR3 DNA reads TGTGCCAGCAGCTTAGGTTGGGGACTAGTTGAGCAGTACTTC.

The chain carries TRBV24-1 and TRBJ2-2, with D uncertain. The CDR3 is 16 residues long. The germline V gene encodes CDR1 KGHDR and CDR2 SFDVKD. With 4 bases removed from V and 7 bases from J, the gap between germline ends came to 18 bases. CDR3 amino acids: CATSDPPQTPGGELFF. The CDR3 bases are TGTGCCACCAGTGACCCTCCCCAGACGCCCGGCGGGGAGCTGTTTTTT.

The chain recombines TRBV4-1 with TRBJ2-2, with 7 positions matching TRBD1. This CDR3 comprises 14 residues. Germline-derived CDR1 and CDR2 are MGHRA and YSYEKL. Trimming cost V 0 bases and J 7 bases; bases outside gene matches: 2. CDR3 sequence (DNA): TGCGCCAGCAGCCAAGATAGGGACAGCGGGGAGCTGTTTTTT. Amino acids: CASSQDRDSGELFF.

The CDR3 is CASSSNPQGQYSPLHF. CDR3 nucleotides: TGTGCCAGCAGTTCAAACCCGCAGGGGCAATATTCACCCCTCCACTTT. The chain combines TRBV27 with TRBJ1-6, with a tentative D call TRBD1 (6 bases). Between the trimmed V and J ends, which lost 4 bases and 8 bases, there was a span of 18 bases. This CDR3 has 16 residues. Germline-derived CDR1 and CDR2 are MNHEY and SMNVEV (reference sequence).

The chain combines TRBV29-1 with TRBJ1-2; tentatively, D is TRBD1 (6 bases). Germline V gene data show CDR1 as SQVTM and CDR2 as ANQGSEA. This CDR3 spans 17 amino acids. The ends were cut back, 0 bases at V and 2 bases at J, with 19 bases in the middle. CDR3 sequence: CSVEDYLSGQSNYGYTF. As DNA, the CDR3 is TGCAGCGTTGAAGACTACCTCAGCGGACAGTCGAACTATGGCTACACCTTC.